One and the same sample provided the 25 T cell receptor beta chains below, sequenced in a study of blood T cell repertoires in COVID-19. Sequencing used immunoSEQ multiplex PCR; TCRdb keeps in-frame clones, though not all of them. Among under 200,000 clones, roughly 90% were seen once, and the ten largest hold 7%. Sequencing used PBMCs or T cells enriched from blood (not recorded which). The receptors come from a woman in her fifties or sixties who had recovered from COVID-19.

The J gene is TRBJ2-1, the V gene TRBV3-1 (or the pseudogene TRBV3-2), with D possibly matching TRBD2 (6 bases). V lost 0 bases, J lost 8 bases, and 17 bases lay in between. This CDR3 is built from 16 residues. Germline V gene sequence: CDR1 LGHDT, CDR2 YNNKEL (reference sequence). This CDR3 reads CASSQDGGRGIDEQFF. The CDR3 region has the DNA TGTGCCAGCAGCCAAGACGGGGGACGGGGCATCGATGAGCAGTTCTTC.

J is TRBJ2-6 and V is TRBV5-4; D remains unclear. Germline V gene sequence: CDR1 SGHNT, CDR2 YYREEE (reference sequence). The CDR3 runs 15 residues. V lost 2 bases and J 0 bases, leaving 6 bases between the germline ends. Written as DNA, the CDR3 is TGTGCCAGCAGCTTACTTCTCTCTGGGGCCAACGTCCTGACTTTC. Its protein is CASSLLLSGANVLTF. The full variable domain, in which reference TRBV5-4 and TRBJ2-6 provide the parts outside the CDR3, is ETGVTQSPTHLIKTRGQQVTLRCSSQSGHNTVSWYQQALGQGPQFIFQYYREEENGRGNFPPRFSGLQFPNYSSELNVNALELDDSALYLCASSLLLSGANVLTFGAGSRLTVL.

The chain couples TRBV2 to TRBJ2-6; D is ambiguous. The V end lost 6 bases, the J end lost 3 bases, and 12 bases lay between the germline ends. Germline loops: CDR1 SNHLY, CDR2 FYNNEI. CDR3 length equals 15 residues. CDR3 in DNA: TGTGCCAGCAGCCCCCTGGGCAGTGGGGCCAACGTCCTGACTTTC. This gives the protein CASSPLGSGANVLTF.

The rearrangement links TRBV28 to TRBJ1-2, with 8 bases fitting TRBD1. Per germline, CDR1 MDHEN and CDR2 SYDVKM. Trimming removed 3 bases from V and 3 bases from J; junction bases left unmatched: 0. This CDR3 has 13 amino acids. The DNA for the CDR3 is TGTGCCAGCAGTTTGACAGGGGACTATGGCTACACCTTC. Protein sequence: CASSLTGDYGYTF.

The chain employs TRBV19 and TRBJ2-7; 7 bases are a match to TRBD1. The junction had 11 bases not matched to a gene; V was cut back by 10 bases and J by 2 bases. CDR3 length: 14 amino acids. Germline V lookup: CDR1 LNHDA, CDR2 SQIVND (reference sequence). CDR3 in amino acids: CATSHPDRAYEQYF. DNA of the CDR3: TGTGCCACCTCGCACCCAGACAGGGCCTACGAGCAGTACTTC.

This clone turned up a few times. CDR3 sequence (DNA): TGTGCCAGCAGCTTGACAGGGACGAATCTTGGAAACACCATATATTTT. Translation: CASSLTGTNLGNTIYF. The J gene is TRBJ1-3, the V gene TRBV5-4, with TRBD1 as a possible D gene (6 bases). With 1 base removed from V and 3 bases from J, the gap between germline ends came to 14 bases. The V gene's germline CDR1 is SGHNT and CDR2 YYREEE (reference sequence). The CDR3 is 16 residues long.

A single count supports this clone. The chain couples TRBV7-2 to TRBJ2-2, with 9 bases that match TRBD2. The CDR3 contains 16 residues. V was pared by 4 bases and J by 4 bases, with 7 bases of the junction left unmatched. Per germline, CDR1 SGHTA and CDR2 FQGNSA. CDR3 protein: CASSSIIAGATGELFF. The CDR3 DNA reads TGTGCCAGCAGCTCTATAATAGCGGGAGCCACCGGGGAGCTGTTTTTT.

The chain combines TRBV5-1 with TRBJ2-2; D perhaps matches TRBD1 (5 bases). Trimming stripped 2 bases from V and 0 bases from J, with 8 bases between. This CDR3 is built from 15 residues. Germline CDR1 reads SGHRS; CDR2 reads YFSETQ. As DNA, the CDR3 is TGCGCCAGCAGCTTTCAGGGTACGAACACCGGGGAGCTGTTTTTT. As protein: CASSFQGTNTGELFF.

The rearrangement joins TRBV28 to TRBJ1-2; possible D gene TRBD1, 5 bases. Germline CDR1 and CDR2: MDHEN and SYDVKM. The CDR3 covers 13 residues. V lost 5 bases to trimming and J lost 5 bases, with 12 bases between them. The CDR3 DNA follows: TGTGCCAGCAGTGGCCTCGGGGGATATGGCTACACCTTC. Residues: CASSGLGGYGYTF.

The rearrangement links TRBV30 to TRBJ1-2; TRBD1 agrees at 12 bases. With V trimmed by 0 bases and J by 7 bases, 6 bases remained unmatched. Germline CDR1 reads GTSNPN; CDR2 reads SVGIG (reference sequence). The CDR3 consists of 15 residues. DNA for the CDR3: TGTGCCTGGAGTGTAGGGACAGGGGGCGCGAGTGGCTACACCTTC. Its translation: CAWSVGTGGASGYTF.

The chain employs TRBV6-4 and TRBJ1-2; perhaps TRBD1 as D (6 bases). CDR3 size: 13 residues. V lost 2 bases, J lost 6 bases, and 10 bases lay in between. Germline CDR1 reads MRHNA; CDR2 reads SNTAGT. The CDR3 DNA follows: TGTGCCAGCAGTGACGGACAGAGAGATGGCTACACCTTC. Protein sequence: CASSDGQRDGYTF.

V is TRBV5-4 and J is TRBJ2-3; 8 bases align to TRBD2. The CDR3 runs to 14 residues. The ends lost 4 bases at V and 3 bases at J; junction bases unmatched: 4. Germline CDR1 and CDR2: SGHNT and YYREEE (reference sequence). CDR3 bases: TGTGCCAGCAGCACTCGCGGGAGGACAGATACGCAGTATTTT. Translated, it gives CASSTRGRTDTQYF. The whole variable domain, remainder taken from reference TRBV5-4 and TRBJ2-3, is ETGVTQSPTHLIKTRGQQVTLRCSSQSGHNTVSWYQQALGQGPQFIFQYYREEENGRGNFPPRFSGLQFPNYSSELNVNALELDDSALYLCASSTRGRTDTQYFGPGTRLTVL.

This sequence joins TRBV7-2 and TRBJ1-6, with 11 bases aligning to TRBD1. V lost 2 bases and J lost 8; bases outside the gene matches: 11. Per germline, CDR1 SGHTA and CDR2 FQGNSA. The CDR3 is 18 amino acids. In DNA, the CDR3 is TGTGCCAGCAGCTTAACCCGGGACAGGGGGTCCGGGGATTCACCCCTCCACTTT. It is translated as CASSLTRDRGSGDSPLHF.

The chain carries TRBV5-1 and TRBJ2-5; TRBD1 agrees at 7 bases. The CDR3 runs 15 residues. V was pared by 2 bases and J by 3 bases, with 7 bases of the junction left unmatched. Germline values: CDR1 SGHRS, CDR2 YFSETQ. The CDR3 DNA reads TGCGCCAGCAGCTTACTCCCGGGACAGAAAGAGACCCAGTACTTC. Translated, it gives CASSLLPGQKETQYF. The whole variable domain, remainder taken from reference TRBV5-1 and TRBJ2-5, is KAGVTQTPRYLIKTRGQQVTLSCSPISGHRSVSWYQQTPGQGLQFLFEYFSETQRNKGNFPGRFSGRQFSNSRSEMNVSTLELGDSALYLCASSLLPGQKETQYFGPGTRLLVL.

This clone was recorded once. V usage is TRBV29-1 and J usage is TRBJ2-1; 10 nucleotides align to TRBD2. The V and J ends lost 7 bases and 7 bases, in that order; junction bases with no gene match: 4. This CDR3 is 12 amino acids long. The germline CDR1 and CDR2 sequences are SQVTM and ANQGSEA. DNA for the CDR3: TGCAGCGGGGGACTAGCGCCGAATGAGCAGTTCTTC. This codes for CSGGLAPNEQFF.

This clone was observed a few times. The CDR3 loop reads CAISETSGYYAEQYF. The DNA of the CDR3 is TGTGCCATCAGTGAGACTAGCGGGTATTATGCAGAGCAGTACTTC. J is TRBJ2-7 and V is TRBV10-3; 9 bases map to TRBD2. The CDR3 is made up of 15 amino acids. Germline lookup yields CDR1 ENHRY and CDR2 SYGVKD. Trimming took 2 bases from V and 7 from J; bases not matched to a gene: 9.

V gene TRBV7-9 combines with J gene TRBJ2-1, with D unclear. This CDR3 has 16 residues. Trimming left V 2 bases short and J 0 bases short, with 11 bases between. Germline CDR1 and CDR2: SEHNR and FQNEAQ (reference sequence). CDR3 region: CASSLSLASSYNEQFF. DNA of the CDR3: TGTGCCAGCAGCTTAAGTCTCGCGAGCTCCTACAATGAGCAGTTCTTC. Full variable domain (outside the CDR3, taken from reference TRBV7-9 and TRBJ2-1): DTGVSQNPRHKITKRGQNVTFRCDPISEHNRLYWYRQTLGQGPEFLTYFQNEAQLEKSRLLSDRFSAERPKGSFSTLEIQRTEQGDSAMYLCASSLSLASSYNEQFFGPGTRLTVL.

In this sample, this clone turned up once. Other nucleotide sequences from this sample produce the same CDR3. The rearrangement uses TRBV5-1 and TRBJ1-1; the D is unclear. Looked up from germline, CDR1 is SGHRS and CDR2 is YFSETQ. Trimming removed 0 bases from V and 2 bases from J, with 5 bases in between. The CDR3 has 13 residues. The CDR3 region is CASSLGRNTEAFF. The CDR3 nucleotides read TGCGCCAGCAGCTTGGGTCGTAACACTGAAGCTTTCTTT.

V and J are TRBV19 and TRBJ1-2, with D possibly matching TRBD1 (5 bases). Germline loops: CDR1 LNHDA, CDR2 SQIVND (reference sequence). Between the trimmed V and J ends, which lost 3 bases and 4 bases, there was a span of 15 bases. The CDR3 totals 15 residues. The CDR3 DNA is TGTGCCAGTAGTATGCAGGGATCAGGTACCTATGGCTACACCTTC. Protein sequence: CASSMQGSGTYGYTF.

The chain employs TRBV3-1 (or the pseudogene TRBV3-2) and TRBJ2-3; D is possibly TRBD2 (5 bases). The V gene lost 6 bases and the J gene lost 1 base, with 17 bases spanning the gap. CDR3 length: 16 amino acids. Germline V gene lookup returns CDR1 LGHDT and CDR2 YNNKEL (reference sequence). CDR3 in amino acids: CASRRSGTGGTDTQYF. The CDR3 DNA reads as TGTGCCAGCAGACGGAGCGGTACTGGTGGCACAGATACGCAGTATTTT.

This chain uses TRBV4-1 with TRBJ2-3; tentative D call: TRBD2 (5 bases). There are 16 residues in the CDR3. Trimming took off 0 bases at V and 3 bases at J, with 13 bases between the two ends. The germline CDR1 and CDR2 sequences are MGHRA and YSYEKL. The CDR3 DNA reads TGCGCCAGCAGCCAAGAGAAGCTAGCTGTGACAGATACGCAGTATTTT. Translated, it gives CASSQEKLAVTDTQYF.

In this sample, this clone turned up once. The rearrangement links TRBV6-5 to TRBJ1-6; TRBD1 is a possible D gene (6 bases). CDR1 is MNHEY, CDR2 SVGAGI, per germline. CDR3 length: 14 amino acids. The germline V and J ends were trimmed by 5 bases and 5 bases, with 10 bases remaining between them. The CDR3 region is CASSQTGNNSPLHF. The CDR3 region has the DNA TGTGCCAGCAGTCAGACAGGAAATAATTCACCCCTCCACTTT.

This clone was recorded a few times. The chain is built from TRBV7-9 and TRBJ2-2, with 7 positions matching TRBD1. The germline gives CDR1 SEHNR, CDR2 FQNEAQ (reference sequence). V lost 0 bases, J lost 0 bases, and 4 bases stayed unmatched. The CDR3 is 17 amino acids. The CDR3: CASSLARQGTNTGELFF. The CDR3 DNA reads as TGTGCCAGCAGCTTAGCGCGACAGGGCACGAACACCGGGGAGCTGTTTTTT.

The chain uses TRBV2 and TRBJ1-6, with a tentative D call TRBD1 (5 bases). Germline-derived CDR1 and CDR2 are SNHLY and FYNNEI. This CDR3 has 15 amino acids. Trimming left V 3 bases short and J 7 bases short, with 13 bases between. Written as DNA, the CDR3 is TGTGCCAGCAGTGACCTAGGGGTACGGAATTCACCCCTCCACTTT. This translates into CASSDLGVRNSPLHF.

This chain links TRBV27 with TRBJ1-6; D not certain. Germline CDR1 and CDR2: MNHEY and SMNVEV (reference sequence). This CDR3 has 13 amino acids. V lost 3 bases, J lost 7 bases, and 7 bases lay in between. The CDR3 DNA reads TGTGCCAGCAGTTTGGGCCCCAATTCACCCCTCCACTTT. It specifies CASSLGPNSPLHF.